This T cell receptor beta chain originates from a study of T cells after yellow fever vaccination. General study results and limits: The secondary response was weaker, and its peak arrived faster, on day 5 versus 15.

The CDR3 runs to 13 residues. Germline CDR1 is DFQATT and CDR2 is SNEGSKA (reference sequence). MiXCR was run by TCRdb on the 5' RACE reads, yielding one entry per CDR3 protein. The sample includes approximately 300,000 distinct CDR3 sequences, 13% seen only once; the top ten take roughly 0.5%. A note on this clonotype: Its antigen is undetermined. One end of the junction varies from germline; a read error may be responsible.

The material sequenced was CD4+ T cells sorted from PBMCs, taken 45 days after the yellow fever booster vaccination. The J gene is TRBJ2-3, the V gene TRBV20-1; maybe TRBD2 (6 bases). This TCR came from a man aged 25 to 40 who received the YFV17D yellow fever vaccine. The CDR3 loop is CSTSLLAPDTQYF. CDR3 coding DNA: TGCAGTACTAGCCTGCTAGCCCCAGATACGCAGTATTTT.